This T cell receptor (beta chain) was observed in a study of blood T cells in healthy people across ages. Broader study findings: Diversity figures derived from one million T cells were judged to underestimate the true value. It was the long-lived donors that had more naive CD4+ cells and higher diversity than aged donors.

This clonotype was seen only a few times. Its antigen is unknown. Alongside a J-beta primer mix, a sample-barcoded 5' primer served in a second PCR lasting about 7 to 12 cycles. Each cDNA molecule, via a template-switch adaptor with 12 random nucleotides, was tagged. At least 2.5 million CDR3-containing paired-end reads were obtained per sample. Via MiXCR, TCRdb re-called the 5' RACE reads, giving one row per CDR3 protein. The sample shows hundreds of thousands of distinct CDR3 sequences, 36% of them seen only once. This TCR derives from a man between 18 and 35 years old in good health. The sequenced sample consisted of blood.

CDR3 nucleotide sequence: TGTGCCAGCAGTTTTAGGGACAGCCCTAGCACAGATACGCAGTATTTT. Translating it yields CASSFRDSPSTDTQYF. The chain combines TRBV6-2 or TRBV6-3 with TRBJ2-3; TRBD1 aligns across 7 bases. This CDR3 is built from 16 residues. CDR1 MNHEY and CDR2 SVGEGT come from the germline V gene. The J segment lost 0 bases and the V segment lost 4 bases, leaving 7 bases of the junction unmatched.